The 14 T cell receptor beta chains listed next were all sequenced from one sample in a study of shared T cell receptors in the human thymus. The repertoire was sequenced with immunoSEQ multiplex PCR; TCRdb's copy has only in-frame clones and lacks some. The table includes 500,000 to 750,000 clones, 88% detected once. The sample was also linked to a second study, of human thymus T cells.

Sequencing was performed on thymocytes. The source of these receptors is a boy in the first two years of life with a congenital heart defect.

This chain uses TRBV19 with TRBJ2-5; 7 nucleotides agree with TRBD1. Germline CDR1 reads LNHDA; CDR2 reads SQIVND (reference sequence). The ends lost 7 bases at V and 0 bases at J; junction bases unmatched: 5. This CDR3 is built from 14 residues. CDR3 DNA sequence: TGTGCCAGTAAGAAGGGACAGTACCAAGAGACCCAGTACTTC. This codes for CASKKGQYQETQYF.

The J gene is TRBJ2-2, the V gene TRBV13; maybe TRBD2 (6 bases). Trimming removed 5 bases at V and 5 bases at J, with 15 bases between. Germline CDR1 is PRHDT and CDR2 is FYEKMQ (reference sequence). The CDR3 sequence is 15 residues long. This chain's CDR3 is CASSGGSGGTGELFF. The DNA for the CDR3 is TGTGCCAGCAGCGGAGGGTCTGGGGGAACCGGGGAGCTGTTTTTT.

The J gene is TRBJ2-5, the V gene TRBV4-1; tentatively, D is TRBD2 (6 bases). CDR1 is MGHRA, CDR2 YSYEKL, per germline. With 0 bases removed from V and 1 base from J, the gap between germline ends came to 18 bases. The CDR3 is 18 residues long. In DNA form, the CDR3 reads TGCGCCAGCAGCCAAGATGAGGTAGCGGTCGATATCCAAGAGACCCAGTACTTC. Protein: CASSQDEVAVDIQETQYF.

This clone occurred once. The rearrangement uses TRBV11-1 and TRBJ2-5, with D tentatively TRBD2 (6 bases). The CDR3 is 13 amino acids. The ends were cut back, 7 bases at V and 2 bases at J, with 11 bases in the middle. Germline V CDR1 and CDR2: SGHAT, FQDESV (reference sequence). The CDR3 sequence: CASMVAGQETQYF. The CDR3 region has the DNA TGTGCCAGCATGGTGGCGGGACAAGAGACCCAGTACTTC.

The chain joins TRBV27 to TRBJ2-7; the D is unclear. Trimming shortened V by 5 bases and J by 4 bases, and 18 bases separated the two germline ends. The germline CDR1 and CDR2 sequences are MNHEY and SMNVEV (reference sequence). This CDR3 has 15 amino acids. CDR3 loop: CASSRNNPPHYEQYF. CDR3 nucleotide sequence: TGTGCCAGCAGTCGAAACAACCCCCCCCATTACGAGCAGTACTTC.

The CDR3 DNA reads as TGTGCCAGTAGTTGGAGGGAGGCTAGCGAGCAGTACTTC. Encoded protein: CASSWREASEQYF. This chain joins TRBV19 and TRBJ2-5; the D gene is possibly TRBD2 (6 bases). The closer fit of TRBJ2-7 to the DNA end suggests the J call may be wrong. The CDR3 runs 13 residues. Germline V gives CDR1 LNHDA, CDR2 SQIVND (reference sequence).

The table lists this clone with a count of one. The chain links TRBV5-1 to TRBJ2-3; 9 nucleotides match TRBD2. This CDR3 is built from 20 residues. Looked up from germline, CDR1 is SGHRS and CDR2 is YFSETQ. J lost 4 bases, V lost 1 base, and 19 bases had no gene match. The CDR3 loop reads CASSLWPLGGGRASSDTQYF. In nucleotides, the CDR3 is TGCGCCAGCAGCTTGTGGCCTTTGGGGGGCGGGAGGGCCTCATCAGATACGCAGTATTTT.

The rearrangement joins TRBV29-1 to TRBJ2-5, with D possibly matching TRBD2 (5 bases). Deletions cut 3 bases from V and 1 base from J, with 9 bases between. Germline values: CDR1 SQVTM, CDR2 ANQGSEA. The CDR3 is made up of 13 amino acids. As DNA, the CDR3 is TGCAGCGTTGATAGCGCAGCCCAAGAGACCCAGTACTTC. This gives the protein CSVDSAAQETQYF.

This chain connects TRBV27 to TRBJ2-7, with 11 bases lining up with TRBD2. V gave up 7 bases and J gave up 3 bases; unmatched junction bases: 11. The CDR3 covers 16 residues. Germline lookup yields CDR1 MNHEY and CDR2 SMNVEV (reference sequence). The CDR3 DNA follows: TGTGCCAGCAACCGTATAGCGGGAGGGAGGGACTACGAGCAGTACTTC. Protein product: CASNRIAGGRDYEQYF.

This chain uses TRBV28 with TRBJ2-7, with D maybe TRBD2 (5 bases). Germline loops: CDR1 MDHEN, CDR2 SYDVKM. Trimming removed 1 base from V and 2 bases from J, with 21 bases in between. The CDR3 spans 18 residues. This CDR3 reads CASSLYKGIGVRTYEQYF. As DNA, the CDR3 is TGTGCCAGCAGTTTATATAAGGGTATCGGGGTGAGAACCTACGAGCAGTACTTC.

The rearrangement uses TRBV30 and TRBJ2-1; 9 bases line up with TRBD2. The CDR3 consists of 15 residues. The germline V gene has CDR1 GTSNPN and CDR2 SVGIG (reference sequence). V lost 1 base and J lost 4; bases outside the gene matches: 5. The CDR3 bases are TGTGCCTGGAGTGCGCGGGAGGGGTCTTACAATGAGCAGTTCTTC. Amino acids: CAWSAREGSYNEQFF.

This clone was seen only a few times. The chain couples TRBV7-2 to TRBJ2-1, with TRBD2 as a possible D gene (5 bases). CDR1 is SGHTA, CDR2 FQGNSA, per germline. V was shortened by 1 base and J by 6 bases, with 19 bases between the two germline ends. This CDR3 spans 17 amino acids. The CDR3 DNA reads TGTGCCAGCAGCTTAGGAGGGAACCAATCCTCCGGCAATGAGCAGTTCTTC. Encoded protein: CASSLGGNQSSGNEQFF.

The genes are TRBV30 and TRBJ1-1; 7 positions agree with TRBD1. The CDR3 contains 13 residues. Per the germline V gene, CDR1 is GTSNPN and CDR2 is SVGIG (reference sequence). Trimming cost V 3 bases and J 11 bases; bases outside gene matches: 12. For the CDR3, the DNA is TGTGCCTGGAGCCACCCTAGGGGGCGCTGGGCTTTCTTT. Protein product: CAWSHPRGRWAFF.

The V call is TRBV4-2, the J call TRBJ2-7; 13 bases map to TRBD2. The CDR3 consists of 15 residues. The junction had 0 bases not matched to a gene; V was cut back by 3 bases and J by 1 base. Germline V gene sequence: CDR1 LGHNA, CDR2 YNFKEQ. The CDR3 protein is CASSQGLAGSYEQYF. The CDR3 DNA reads TGTGCCAGCAGCCAGGGACTAGCGGGGTCCTACGAGCAGTACTTC.